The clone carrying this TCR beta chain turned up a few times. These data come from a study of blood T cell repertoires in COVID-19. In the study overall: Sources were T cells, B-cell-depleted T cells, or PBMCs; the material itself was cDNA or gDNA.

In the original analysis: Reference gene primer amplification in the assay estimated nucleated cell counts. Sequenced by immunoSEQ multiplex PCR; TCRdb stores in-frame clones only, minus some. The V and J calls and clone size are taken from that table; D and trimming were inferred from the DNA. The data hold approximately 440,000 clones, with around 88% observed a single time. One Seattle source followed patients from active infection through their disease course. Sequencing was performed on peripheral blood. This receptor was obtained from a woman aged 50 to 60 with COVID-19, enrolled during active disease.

The CDR3 bases are TGTGCCAGTAATCCTGGAGAGAACACTGAAGCTTTCTTT. It translates to CASNPGENTEAFF. This sequence joins TRBV19 and TRBJ1-1; no firm D call. Looked up from germline, CDR1 is LNHDA and CDR2 is SQIVND (reference sequence). There are 13 residues in the CDR3. V was pared by 7 bases and J by 1 base, with 10 bases between.